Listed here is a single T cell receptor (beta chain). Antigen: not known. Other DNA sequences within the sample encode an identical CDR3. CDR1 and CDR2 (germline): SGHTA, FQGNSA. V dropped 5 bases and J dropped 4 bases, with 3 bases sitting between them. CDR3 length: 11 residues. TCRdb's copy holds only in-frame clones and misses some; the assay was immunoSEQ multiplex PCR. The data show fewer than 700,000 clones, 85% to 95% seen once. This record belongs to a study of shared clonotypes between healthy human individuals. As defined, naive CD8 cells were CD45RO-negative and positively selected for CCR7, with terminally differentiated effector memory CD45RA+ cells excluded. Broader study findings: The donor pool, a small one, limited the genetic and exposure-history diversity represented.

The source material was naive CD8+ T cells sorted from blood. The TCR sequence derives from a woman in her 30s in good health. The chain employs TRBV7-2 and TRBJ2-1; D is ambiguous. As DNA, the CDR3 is TGTGCCAGCAGCGATTACAATGAGCAGTTCTTC. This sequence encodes CASSDYNEQFF.